The clone carrying this T cell receptor (beta chain) was seen at least ten times. Its antigen is not identified. Amplified regions were TCR beta CDR3 sequences from RNA transcripts. The HTBI primer set drove a first-round RT-PCR of the TCR CDR3. Using its own MiXCR run on the multiplex PCR reads, TCRdb lists one record per CDR3 protein. The table lists about 380,000 distinct CDR3 sequences, over 11% of them singletons. This specimen comes from a study of T cells in Graves' hyperthyroidism and ophthalmopathy. Recently diagnosed hyperthyroidism of less than 2 months' duration affected patients aged 18 to 65. Exclusion criteria comprised uncontrolled infection, other autoimmune disease, pregnancy or lactation. Based on clinical symptoms, serum thyroxine and TRAb, thyroid ultrasound and orbital computed tomography, diagnoses were reached. Study findings and constraints: Blood also showed most of the thyroid clonotypes that were expanded above 0.001.

V gave up 8 bases and J gave up 2 bases; unmatched junction bases: 8. The CDR3 covers 14 residues. Germline V lookup: CDR1 MNHEY, CDR2 SMNVEV (reference sequence). J is TRBJ1-2 and V is TRBV27; TRBD1 aligns across 7 bases. The sample comprised blood. The TCR was taken from a woman aged 55 to 70 with Graves' hyperthyroidism. In DNA form, the CDR3 reads TGTGCCAGCCGCACCCAGGGGGGGAACTATGGCTACACCTTC. It is translated as CASRTQGGNYGYTF.